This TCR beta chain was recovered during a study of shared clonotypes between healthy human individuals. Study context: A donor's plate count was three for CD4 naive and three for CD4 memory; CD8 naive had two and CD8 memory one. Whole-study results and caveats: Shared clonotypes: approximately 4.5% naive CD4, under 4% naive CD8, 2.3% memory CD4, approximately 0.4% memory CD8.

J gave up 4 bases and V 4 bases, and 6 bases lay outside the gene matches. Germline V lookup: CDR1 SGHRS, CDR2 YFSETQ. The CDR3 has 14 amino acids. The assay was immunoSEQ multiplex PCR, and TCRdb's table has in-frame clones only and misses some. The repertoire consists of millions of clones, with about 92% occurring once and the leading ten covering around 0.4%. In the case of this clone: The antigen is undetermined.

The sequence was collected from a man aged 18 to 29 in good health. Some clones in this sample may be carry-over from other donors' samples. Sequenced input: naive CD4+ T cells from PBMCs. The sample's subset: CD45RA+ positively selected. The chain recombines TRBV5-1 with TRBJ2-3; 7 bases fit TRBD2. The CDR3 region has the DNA TGCGCCAGCAGCCGGGGGGTTAACGCAGATACGCAGTATTTT. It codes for CASSRGVNADTQYF.